Each of the 19 T cell receptor beta chains below was sequenced from the same sample in a study of blood T cell repertoires in COVID-19. Using immunoSEQ multiplex PCR, the repertoire was profiled, and TCRdb retains in-frame clones only, with some absent. The top ten hold 6.1% of the sample, which has some 20,000 clones, about four fifths seen once. The sequencing input was peripheral blood. Every receptor here comes from a human donor in a cohort sampled during active COVID-19.

This chain connects TRBV6-2 or TRBV6-3 to TRBJ2-3; 8 bases are shared with TRBD2. The J segment lost 4 bases and the V segment lost 6 bases, leaving 6 bases of the junction unmatched. The CDR3 totals 14 residues. Per the germline V gene, CDR1 is MNHEY and CDR2 is SVGEGT. The CDR3 DNA reads as TGTGCCAGCAGCTCGGGACTAGAGGCAGATACGCAGTATTTT. Its translation: CASSSGLEADTQYF.

This clone is a singleton in its sample. The rearrangement uses TRBV7-2 and TRBJ1-5, with 9 bases that match TRBD1. With 4 bases clipped from V and 0 bases from J, the junction kept 7 bases outside the gene matches. There are 17 residues in the CDR3. The germline V gene has CDR1 SGHTA and CDR2 FQGNSA. CDR3: CASSSDRGEDSNQPQHF. CDR3 DNA sequence: TGTGCCAGCAGCTCGGACAGGGGAGAAGATAGCAATCAGCCCCAGCATTTT.

The chain is built from TRBV3-1 (or the pseudogene TRBV3-2) and TRBJ2-5; possible D gene TRBD2, 5 bases. Germline lookup yields CDR1 LGHDT and CDR2 YNNKEL (reference sequence). The CDR3 runs to 15 residues. V was trimmed by 6 bases and J by 0 bases, leaving 14 bases between them. CDR3 in amino acids: CASRGSSADQETQYF. The CDR3 bases are TGTGCCAGCAGGGGTTCTTCAGCGGACCAAGAGACCCAGTACTTC.

This chain links TRBV24-1 with TRBJ1-2; TRBD1 agrees at 10 bases. Trimming cost V 2 bases and J 4 bases; bases outside gene matches: 3. Germline values: CDR1 KGHDR, CDR2 SFDVKD. The CDR3 covers 15 residues. DNA of the CDR3: TGTGCCACCAGTGATTCGGGACAGGGGATCTATGGCTACACCTTC. Its translation is CATSDSGQGIYGYTF.

CDR3: CASSPYSSGTGVTDTQYF. In DNA form, the CDR3 reads TGTGCCAGCAGCCCCTACAGTTCCGGGACAGGCGTCACAGATACGCAGTATTTT. The V call is TRBV7-8, the J call TRBJ2-3; 8 nucleotides line up with TRBD1. The CDR3 extends over 18 amino acids. CDR1 and CDR2 from the germline V gene are SGHVS and FQNEAQ. V shed 5 bases, J shed 2 bases, and the junction held 15 bases outside the gene matches.

The rearrangement uses TRBV3-1 (or the pseudogene TRBV3-2) and TRBJ2-1; a possible D gene is TRBD1 (5 bases). This CDR3 region has 15 residues. The germline V and J ends were trimmed by 8 bases and 5 bases, with 19 bases remaining between them. Per the germline V gene, CDR1 is LGHDT and CDR2 is YNNKEL (reference sequence). This CDR3 is CASAPRSNRNNEQFF. CDR3 nucleotide sequence: TGTGCCAGCGCCCCCCGGAGCAACAGGAACAATGAGCAGTTCTTC.

J is TRBJ1-4 and V is TRBV7-9, with D perhaps TRBD1 (5 bases). The V gene's germline CDR1 is SEHNR and CDR2 FQNEAQ (reference sequence). V dropped 5 bases and J dropped 5 bases, with 18 bases sitting between them. The CDR3 spans 16 residues. The CDR3 reads CASSPQGTASNEKLFF. CDR3 DNA sequence: TGTGCCAGCAGCCCCCAGGGCACAGCTTCAAATGAAAAACTGTTTTTT.

This clone appeared a few times. The J gene is TRBJ2-7, the V gene TRBV5-4, with 14 nucleotides matching TRBD2. V lost 2 bases, J lost 0 bases, and 13 bases stayed unmatched. The CDR3 is 20 amino acids. Germline assignment: CDR1 SGHNT and CDR2 YYREEE (reference sequence). This chain's CDR3 is CASSLGQRTSGRLSSYEQYF. CDR3 nucleotide sequence: TGTGCCAGCAGCTTAGGACAGAGGACTAGCGGGAGGTTAAGCTCCTACGAGCAGTACTTC.

In the case of this clone: Other DNA sequences in the same sample also yield this CDR3. V usage is TRBV6-6 and J usage is TRBJ1-5, with D possibly matching TRBD1 (6 bases). Per germline, CDR1 MNHNY and CDR2 SVGAGI (reference sequence). The CDR3 runs to 13 residues. Between the trimmed V and J ends, which lost 7 bases and 0 bases, there was a span of 7 bases. CDR3 sequence reads: CASNRDSNQPQHF. CDR3 DNA: TGTGCCAGCAACAGGGATAGCAATCAGCCCCAGCATTTT.

V gene TRBV9 combines with J gene TRBJ2-1, with D possibly matching TRBD2 (7 bases). V lost 3 bases and J 8 bases, leaving 9 bases between the germline ends. The germline CDR1 and CDR2 sequences are SGDLS and YYNGEE. The CDR3 is made up of 12 amino acids. DNA for the CDR3: TGTGCCAGCAGCGAGGGGGGGTATGAGCAGTTCTTC. Amino acid sequence: CASSEGGYEQFF.

The CDR3: CASSDARWRNTEAFF. For the CDR3, the DNA is TGTGCCAGCAGTGACGCGAGGTGGCGGAACACTGAAGCTTTCTTT. V and J are TRBV6-1 and TRBJ1-1; no clear D gene. The CDR3 covers 15 residues. Germline V gene data show CDR1 as MNHNS and CDR2 as SASEGT. Trimming took 3 bases from V and 1 from J, leaving 12 bases between them.

The genes are TRBV27 and TRBJ1-5; 11 nucleotides align to TRBD1. J gave up 0 bases and V 4 bases, and 5 bases lay outside the gene matches. Germline assignment: CDR1 MNHEY and CDR2 SMNVEV (reference sequence). The CDR3 has 17 residues. As DNA, the CDR3 is TGTGCCAGCAGTTCAGGGACAGGGGGTTATAGCAATCAGCCCCAGCATTTT. Residues: CASSSGTGGYSNQPQHF.

The rearrangement uses TRBV2 and TRBJ1-4; perhaps TRBD1 as D (6 bases). Trimming shortened V by 8 bases and J by 5 bases, and 15 bases separated the two germline ends. The CDR3 sequence is 14 residues long. Germline V lookup: CDR1 SNHLY, CDR2 FYNNEI. CDR3 nucleotides: TGTGCCAGCGGGGGAAAACAGGGAAATGAAAAACTGTTTTTT. Its protein is CASGGKQGNEKLFF.

This clone was observed a few times. This rearrangement joins TRBV5-1 to TRBJ2-7, with D hard to call. The CDR3 is 13 amino acids. Trimming took off 4 bases at V and 6 bases at J, with 14 bases between the two ends. Germline-derived CDR1 and CDR2 are SGHRS and YFSETQ. The CDR3 is CASSPLATGEQYF. The CDR3 coding sequence is TGCGCCAGCAGCCCCTTAGCAACCGGCGAGCAGTACTTC.

The chain employs TRBV24-1 and TRBJ2-3; TRBD2 might be the D (5 bases). The germline V gene has CDR1 KGHDR and CDR2 SFDVKD. Trimming removed 1 base from V and 3 bases from J, with 10 bases in between. This CDR3 is built from 15 residues. The CDR3 region is CATSDFPRGTDTQYF. CDR3 DNA: TGTGCCACCAGTGATTTCCCACGCGGGACAGATACGCAGTATTTT.

V and J are TRBV19 and TRBJ1-5; the D gene is possibly TRBD1 (6 bases). Trimming cost V 3 bases and J 6 bases, with 15 bases left between them. CDR1 and CDR2 (germline): LNHDA, SQIVND (reference sequence). The CDR3 is 15 amino acids. The CDR3 loop is CASSIQAGAGQPQHF. For the CDR3, the DNA is TGTGCCAGTAGTATTCAAGCGGGGGCCGGTCAGCCCCAGCATTTT.

This chain links TRBV28 with TRBJ2-7; unclear D gene. This CDR3 spans 18 amino acids. CDR1 MDHEN and CDR2 SYDVKM come from the germline V gene. Trimming removed 6 bases from V and 0 bases from J, with 24 bases in between. CDR3 region: CASSPTRKTQNLSYEQYF. CDR3 sequence (DNA): TGTGCCAGCAGCCCCACCCGCAAAACACAGAACCTCTCCTACGAGCAGTACTTC.

The count of this clone is one. The rearrangement joins TRBV24-1 to TRBJ2-1; TRBD1 agrees at 9 bases. The ends lost 1 base at V and 9 bases at J; junction bases unmatched: 6. Germline values: CDR1 KGHDR, CDR2 SFDVKD. This CDR3 is 15 amino acids long. The CDR3 reads CATSDFTTGGGEQFF. The DNA of the CDR3 is TGTGCCACCAGTGATTTTACGACAGGGGGGGGTGAGCAGTTCTTC.

The chain employs TRBV28 and TRBJ2-1; D possibly corresponds to TRBD1 (6 bases). The germline CDR1 and CDR2 sequences are MDHEN and SYDVKM. Between the trimmed V and J ends, which lost 3 bases and 5 bases, there was a span of 17 bases. This CDR3 has 16 amino acids. The CDR3 DNA is TGTGCCAGCAGTTTTTTTCCTAGGACAGAGGACAATGAGCAGTTCTTC. Its protein product is CASSFFPRTEDNEQFF.